The clone carrying this TCR beta chain occurred a few times. Antigen specificity is unknown. The data derive from a study of cytotoxic CD8 clonotypes in ibrutinib-treated CLL. Study-wide points: Public clonotypes occurred uncommonly; on treatment, they contracted or remained stable.

CDR3 length: 16 amino acids. Trimming stripped 8 bases from V and 4 bases from J, with 21 bases between. The germline gives CDR1 SEHNR, CDR2 FQNEAQ (reference sequence). The data were produced by immunoSEQ multiplex PCR, yet TCRdb's version contains in-frame clones alone and is incomplete. The sample carries tens of thousands of clones, just over 85% recorded once. Sample: PBMCs, taken before ibrutinib treatment. The sequence came from a human donor with chronic lymphocytic leukemia. The rearrangement links TRBV7-9 to TRBJ1-5; tentatively, D is TRBD1 (5 bases). CDR3 residues: CASSDHFGTGNQPQHF. CDR3 DNA: TGTGCCAGCTCTGACCATTTTGGGACGGGGAATCAGCCCCAGCATTTT.